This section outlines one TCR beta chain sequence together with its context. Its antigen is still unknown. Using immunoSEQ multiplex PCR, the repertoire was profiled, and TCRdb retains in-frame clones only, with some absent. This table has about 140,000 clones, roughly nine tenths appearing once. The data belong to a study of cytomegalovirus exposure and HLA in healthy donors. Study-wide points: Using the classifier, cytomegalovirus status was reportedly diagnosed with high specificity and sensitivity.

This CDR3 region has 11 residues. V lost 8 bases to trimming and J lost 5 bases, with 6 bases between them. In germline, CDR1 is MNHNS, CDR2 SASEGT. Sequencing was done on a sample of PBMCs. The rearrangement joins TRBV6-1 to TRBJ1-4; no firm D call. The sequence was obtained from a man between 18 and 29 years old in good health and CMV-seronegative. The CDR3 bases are TGTGCCAGCGCCGGGAATGAAAAACTGTTTTTT. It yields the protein CASAGNEKLFF.